This entry lists 10 T cell receptor beta chains sequenced from one sample in a study of OX40 agonist ivuxolimab in advanced cancers. TCRdb keeps only in-frame clones here, not all; method: immunoSEQ multiplex PCR. The table lists about 28,000 clones, approximately 90% of them singletons, with approximately 25% in the top ten. This material consisted of CD4+ or CD8+ T cells sorted from blood, taken in a trial of the OX40 agonist ivuxolimab. The source of these receptors is an adult with an advanced solid tumor such as melanoma, head and neck, liver or kidney cancer.

DNA of the CDR3: TGTGCCAGCAGCGTAGCAGGCCTCTCCTACAATGAGCAGTTCTTC. Protein product: CASSVAGLSYNEQFF. The V and J genes are TRBV9 and TRBJ2-1; D ambiguous. The CDR3 is made up of 15 amino acids. Trimming cost V 0 bases and J 0 bases, with 7 bases left between them. Germline-derived CDR1 and CDR2 are SGDLS and YYNGEE.

This chain joins TRBV6-5 and TRBJ1-1; 8 positions match TRBD1. The CDR3 runs 15 residues. Per germline, CDR1 MNHEY and CDR2 SVGAGI. With V trimmed by 5 bases and J by 0 bases, 5 bases remained unmatched. DNA of the CDR3: TGTGCCAGCAGTCCCGGACAGGGCGTGAACACTGAAGCTTTCTTT. Protein: CASSPGQGVNTEAFF.

This clone was seen a single time. V usage is TRBV27 and J usage is TRBJ2-3, with TRBD1 as a possible D gene (5 bases). This CDR3 has 15 amino acids. Per germline, CDR1 MNHEY and CDR2 SMNVEV (reference sequence). The ends were cut back, 8 bases at V and 0 bases at J, with 15 bases in the middle. The CDR3 coding sequence is TGTGCCAGCGGCCAGGGCAGCCCTAGCACAGATACGCAGTATTTT. Protein sequence: CASGQGSPSTDTQYF.

The rearrangement uses TRBV28 and TRBJ2-1; D is undetermined. CDR1 MDHEN and CDR2 SYDVKM come from the germline V gene. This CDR3 comprises 13 residues. The V end was cut by 1 base, the J end by 8 bases, with 9 bases between. CDR3 sequence (DNA): TGTGCCAGCAGTTTATCCCCGATCGATGAGCAGTTCTTC. Translated: CASSLSPIDEQFF.

The CDR3 sequence is CASSRQGRWPSGANVLTF. In DNA, the CDR3 is TGTGCCAGCAGCAGACAGGGGCGGTGGCCCTCTGGGGCCAACGTCCTGACTTTC. The V gene is TRBV9, the J gene TRBJ2-6; 8 bases map to TRBD1. The V gene end was trimmed by 4 bases and the J gene end by 0 bases; junction bases not matched to a gene: 9. Germline V gene data show CDR1 as SGDLS and CDR2 as YYNGEE. The CDR3 is made up of 18 amino acids.

This clone is medium-sized. A junction end diverges from the germline sequence, so it may reflect a read error. The chain recombines TRBV5-3 with TRBJ1-1; D gene unclear. TRBV5-3 is an open reading frame, and its role is uncertain. The CDR3 length is 14 residues. The CDR3 spells CASSLGGMNTEAFF. The CDR3 DNA follows: TGTGCCAGCAGCTTGGGAGGGATGAACACTGAAGCTTTCTTT.

The rearrangement joins TRBV5-6 to TRBJ2-1; TRBD2 might be the D (6 bases). This CDR3 comprises 13 residues. The germline V gene encodes CDR1 SGHDT and CDR2 YYEEEE. V was clipped by 3 bases and J by 3 bases, with 7 bases between them. This CDR3 is CASSSDYYNEQFF. As DNA, the CDR3 is TGTGCCAGCAGCTCGGACTACTACAATGAGCAGTTCTTC.

The CDR3, as DNA: TGTGCCAGCAGCACGACGACCCCGACAGGGGATAGCAATCAGCCCCAGCATTTT. Its translation is CASSTTTPTGDSNQPQHF. This sequence joins TRBV7-9 and TRBJ1-5; TRBD1 matches 8 bases. CDR3 length: 18 amino acids. After removal of 5 bases from V and 0 bases from J, the junction contained 12 bases not matched to a gene. Per germline, CDR1 SEHNR and CDR2 FQNEAQ (reference sequence).

CDR3 bases: TGTGCCAGCAGCGTCCGGACAGGGGGGGACACTGAAGCTTTCTTT. Amino acid sequence: CASSVRTGGDTEAFF. The chain recombines TRBV7-9 with TRBJ1-1, with TRBD1 matching 10 bases. Trimming at V came to 5 bases and at J to 3 bases, leaving 6 bases not matched to a gene. Germline V gene lookup returns CDR1 SEHNR and CDR2 FQNEAQ (reference sequence). This CDR3 is built from 15 residues.

The chain uses TRBV6-1 and TRBJ2-2; the D is unclear. The V end was cut by 5 bases, the J end by 8 bases, with 6 bases between. In germline, CDR1 is MNHNS, CDR2 SASEGT. CDR3 size: 11 residues. The CDR3 sequence is CASSILGELFF. For the CDR3, the DNA is TGTGCCAGCAGTATCCTAGGGGAGCTGTTTTTT.